The rows below give T cell receptor beta chains drawn from one sample of a study of T-cell memory formation after mild COVID-19. In TCRdb, the 5' RACE reads were re-called with MiXCR into one record per CDR3 protein. The sample has approximately 560,000 distinct CDR3 sequences; 15% to 20% are singletons. The sequenced sample was PBMCs or a T cell subset sorted from them (not recorded which). The receptor source for this set is an adult woman who had mild COVID-19 (a few samples of this study predate the infection). Cell type and time point are not known. The CDR3 runs from the conserved cysteine through the conserved F or W. The D gene is left open where the match is weak. The listing skips clone size in some rows; elsewhere it reads once, few, many or a size class.

d_call: -; v_call: TRBV7-2; clone_size: -; j_call: TRBJ1-1; cdr3_aa: CASSPQPLNTEAFF; cdr3_nt: TGTGCCAGCAGCCCACAGCCGTTGAACACTGAAGCTTTCTTT
d_call: -; v_call: TRBV4-3; clone_size: -; j_call: TRBJ2-7; cdr3_aa: CASSLEVGDSYEQYF; cdr3_nt: TGCGCCAGCAGCCTCGAGGTCGGGGACTCCTACGAGCAGTACTTC
d_call: TRBD1; v_call: TRBV4-1; clone_size: -; j_call: TRBJ1-4; cdr3_aa: CASSQWDRGGEKLFF; cdr3_nt: TGCGCCAGCAGCCAATGGGACAGGGGTGGAGAAAAACTGTTTTTT
d_call: -; v_call: TRBV9; clone_size: few; j_call: TRBJ1-5; cdr3_aa: CASSVSGSPNQPQHF; cdr3_nt: TGTGCCAGCAGCGTTTCAGGATCTCCGAATCAGCCCCAGCATTTT
d_call: -; v_call: TRBV7-8; clone_size: few; j_call: TRBJ1-5; cdr3_aa: CASSLERTYQPQHF; cdr3_nt: TGTGCCAGCAGCTTAGAACGGACGTATCAGCCCCAGCATTTT
d_call: -; v_call: TRBV12-3/TRBV12-4; clone_size: -; j_call: TRBJ1-4; cdr3_aa: CASSLAGLGAELFF; cdr3_nt: TGTGCCAGCAGTTTAGCGGGGTTAGGAGCAGAACTGTTTTTT
d_call: -; v_call: TRBV7-9; clone_size: -; j_call: TRBJ2-1; cdr3_aa: CASSFQGPRNEQFF; cdr3_nt: TGTGCCAGCAGTTTTCAGGGGCCTCGGAATGAGCAGTTCTTC
d_call: TRBD1; v_call: TRBV2; clone_size: few; j_call: TRBJ1-5; cdr3_aa: CASSEVDRNQPQHF; cdr3_nt: TGTGCCAGCAGTGAAGTGGACAGGAATCAGCCCCAGCATTTT
d_call: -; v_call: TRBV11-2; clone_size: many; j_call: TRBJ2-3; cdr3_aa: CASRPIGARGDGTQYF; cdr3_nt: TGTGCCAGCAGGCCCATCGGTGCTAGAGGAGACGGCACGCAGTATTTT
d_call: -; v_call: TRBV6-1; clone_size: few; j_call: TRBJ2-2; cdr3_aa: CASSDSTGELFF; cdr3_nt: TGTGCCAGCAGTGACAGCACCGGGGAGCTGTTTTTT
d_call: -; v_call: TRBV30; clone_size: few; j_call: TRBJ2-7; cdr3_aa: CAWSMGGTYEQYF; cdr3_nt: TGTGCCTGGAGTATGGGAGGTACCTACGAGCAGTACTTC
d_call: -; v_call: TRBV12-3/TRBV12-4; clone_size: many; j_call: TRBJ1-1; cdr3_aa: CASSYLTSTEAFF; cdr3_nt: TGTGCCAGCAGTTACCTGACCTCCACTGAAGCTTTCTTT
d_call: TRBD1; v_call: TRBV29-1; clone_size: few; j_call: TRBJ1-2; cdr3_aa: CSVQGESYGYTF; cdr3_nt: TGCAGCGTACAGGGGGAGAGCTATGGCTACACCTTC
d_call: -; v_call: TRBV21-1; clone_size: -; j_call: TRBJ2-5; cdr3_aa: CASLQRGRETQYF; cdr3_nt: TGTGCCAGCTTGCAAAGGGGCAGGGAGACCCAGTACTTC
d_call: -; v_call: TRBV12-3/TRBV12-4; clone_size: -; j_call: TRBJ1-2; cdr3_aa: CASSYTSYYGYTF; cdr3_nt: TGTGCCAGCAGTTACACTTCCTACTATGGCTACACCTTC
d_call: TRBD1; v_call: TRBV7-9; clone_size: -; j_call: TRBJ2-7; cdr3_aa: CASSLAQGAIYEQYF; cdr3_nt: TGTGCCAGCAGCTTAGCCCAGGGGGCTATTTACGAGCAGTACTTC
d_call: -; v_call: TRBV29-1; clone_size: -; j_call: TRBJ2-3; cdr3_aa: CSVGALTDTQYF; cdr3_nt: TGCAGCGTTGGGGCGCTCACAGATACGCAGTATTTT
d_call: -; v_call: TRBV2; clone_size: -; j_call: TRBJ2-3; cdr3_aa: CASSEPSQTRFSDTQYF; cdr3_nt: TGTGCCAGCAGTGAACCTTCCCAGACTAGGTTTTCAGATACGCAGTATTTT
d_call: TRBD2; v_call: TRBV7-3; clone_size: -; j_call: TRBJ2-3; cdr3_aa: CASSPFGASGRAEDTQYF; cdr3_nt: TGTGCCAGCAGTCCTTTCGGGGCTAGCGGGAGGGCAGAGGATACGCAGTATTTT
d_call: TRBD1; v_call: TRBV6-6; clone_size: once; j_call: TRBJ2-7; cdr3_aa: CATEDRGQGEQYF; cdr3_nt: TGTGCCACGGAGGACAGGGGGCAGGGGGAGCAGTACTTC
d_call: -; v_call: TRBV5-1; clone_size: few; j_call: TRBJ2-5; cdr3_aa: CASRWAQETQYF; cdr3_nt: TGCGCCAGCAGGTGGGCCCAGGAGACCCAGTACTTC
d_call: -; v_call: TRBV5-1; clone_size: few; j_call: TRBJ2-5; cdr3_aa: CASSLVTALQETQYF; cdr3_nt: TGCGCCAGCAGCTTGGTGACGGCCCTCCAAGAGACCCAGTACTTC
d_call: TRBD1; v_call: TRBV2; clone_size: -; j_call: TRBJ2-5; cdr3_aa: CASGRQGQETQYF; cdr3_nt: TGTGCCAGCGGGAGACAGGGGCAAGAGACCCAGTACTTC
d_call: -; v_call: TRBV7-9; clone_size: few; j_call: TRBJ2-1; cdr3_aa: CASSLASAEYTYNEQFF; cdr3_nt: TGTGCCAGCAGCTTAGCCTCAGCGGAATATACCTACAATGAGCAGTTCTTC
d_call: -; v_call: TRBV12-3/TRBV12-4; clone_size: -; j_call: TRBJ1-1; cdr3_aa: CASSLVRAVNTEAFF; cdr3_nt: TGTGCCAGCAGTTTAGTTCGGGCCGTGAACACTGAAGCTTTCTTT
d_call: -; v_call: TRBV6-1; clone_size: -; j_call: TRBJ2-3; cdr3_aa: CASTEGPTDTQYF; cdr3_nt: TGTGCCAGCACCGAGGGTCCCACAGATACGCAGTATTTT
d_call: TRBD2; v_call: TRBV5-8; clone_size: -; j_call: TRBJ2-7; cdr3_aa: CASSFAGRGRANYEQYF; cdr3_nt: TGTGCCAGCAGCTTTGCGGGACGTGGGAGGGCCAATTACGAGCAGTACTTC
d_call: -; v_call: TRBV20-1; clone_size: many; j_call: TRBJ1-2; cdr3_aa: CSARERGANYGYTF; cdr3_nt: TGCAGTGCTAGAGAGAGAGGGGCAAACTATGGCTACACCTTC
d_call: TRBD2; v_call: TRBV20-1; clone_size: few; j_call: TRBJ2-1; cdr3_aa: CSARAPRAGRGLAGARDEQFF; cdr3_nt: TGCAGTGCTAGAGCCCCGCGAGCGGGACGGGGACTAGCGGGAGCAAGGGATGAGCAGTTCTTC
d_call: -; v_call: TRBV20-1; clone_size: few; j_call: TRBJ2-1; cdr3_aa: CSARDGLGGRQTTYNEQFF; cdr3_nt: TGCAGTGCTAGAGATGGTCTTGGAGGGAGGCAGACCACCTACAATGAGCAGTTCTTC
d_call: -; v_call: TRBV7-2; clone_size: few; j_call: TRBJ2-5; cdr3_aa: CASTKAGVKQETQYF; cdr3_nt: TGTGCCAGCACCAAAGCTGGAGTGAAACAAGAGACCCAGTACTTC
d_call: -; v_call: TRBV2; clone_size: -; j_call: TRBJ2-7; cdr3_aa: CASDPRGNPSYEQYF; cdr3_nt: TGTGCCAGCGACCCGAGGGGTAATCCCTCCTACGAGCAGTACTTC
d_call: TRBD1; v_call: TRBV5-1; clone_size: few; j_call: TRBJ2-1; cdr3_aa: CASSRGQVRDEQFF; cdr3_nt: TGCGCCAGCAGCAGGGGACAGGTTAGGGATGAGCAGTTCTTC
d_call: -; v_call: TRBV12-3/TRBV12-4; clone_size: -; j_call: TRBJ1-5; cdr3_aa: CASSLGGPQHF; cdr3_nt: TGTGCCAGCAGTTTGGGTGGGCCCCAGCATTTT
d_call: -; v_call: TRBV7-2; clone_size: few; j_call: TRBJ1-1; cdr3_aa: CASSGQTGYLEAFF; cdr3_nt: TGTGCCAGCAGCGGGCAAACAGGGTATTTGGAAGCTTTCTTT
d_call: -; v_call: TRBV4-1; clone_size: -; j_call: TRBJ1-1; cdr3_aa: CASSQPTGNSEAFF; cdr3_nt: TGCGCCAGCAGCCAACCTACAGGGAATTCTGAAGCTTTCTTT
d_call: -; v_call: TRBV11-2; clone_size: -; j_call: TRBJ2-3; cdr3_aa: CASSLDRTRGDTQYF; cdr3_nt: TGTGCCAGCAGCTTAGATCGTACCCGCGGAGATACGCAGTATTTT
d_call: -; v_call: TRBV20-1; clone_size: few; j_call: TRBJ2-5; cdr3_aa: CSARVPTETQYF; cdr3_nt: TGCAGTGCTAGAGTGCCAACTGAGACCCAGTACTTC
d_call: TRBD2; v_call: TRBV7-8; clone_size: -; j_call: TRBJ2-3; cdr3_aa: CASSLIWTSGTDTQYF; cdr3_nt: TGTGCCAGCAGCTTAATTTGGACTAGCGGGACAGATACGCAGTATTTT
d_call: -; v_call: TRBV6-5; clone_size: few; j_call: TRBJ2-5; cdr3_aa: CASKNGGPQETQYF; cdr3_nt: TGTGCCAGCAAAAACGGGGGACCCCAAGAGACCCAGTACTTC
d_call: -; v_call: TRBV20-1; clone_size: few; j_call: TRBJ2-1; cdr3_aa: CSGTRLANNEQFF; cdr3_nt: TGCAGCGGGACACGACTAGCCAACAATGAGCAGTTCTTC
d_call: -; v_call: TRBV6-5; clone_size: few; j_call: TRBJ2-4; cdr3_aa: CASSRGTKNIQYF; cdr3_nt: TGTGCCAGCAGTCGCGGTACCAAAAACATTCAGTACTTC
d_call: -; v_call: TRBV12-3/TRBV12-4; clone_size: few; j_call: TRBJ1-1; cdr3_aa: CASSYPRPIPEAFF; cdr3_nt: TGTGCCAGCAGTTACCCCCGACCAATACCGGAAGCTTTCTTT
d_call: -; v_call: TRBV5-1; clone_size: few; j_call: TRBJ1-6; cdr3_aa: CASSSGLGHSPLHF; cdr3_nt: TGCGCCAGCAGCTCGGGGTTAGGGCATTCACCCCTCCACTTT
d_call: -; v_call: TRBV20-1; clone_size: few; j_call: TRBJ2-5; cdr3_aa: CSASVGGTFQETQYF; cdr3_nt: TGCAGTGCGAGCGTAGGGGGGACCTTCCAAGAGACCCAGTACTTC
d_call: TRBD1; v_call: TRBV30; clone_size: -; j_call: TRBJ2-1; cdr3_aa: CAWSHRPGQGNNEQFF; cdr3_nt: TGTGCCTGGAGCCATAGACCAGGACAGGGGAACAATGAGCAGTTCTTC
d_call: -; v_call: TRBV12-3/TRBV12-4; clone_size: -; j_call: TRBJ1-1; cdr3_aa: CASSLSGAFTEAFF; cdr3_nt: TGTGCCAGCAGTTTATCAGGGGCGTTCACTGAAGCTTTCTTT
d_call: -; v_call: TRBV24-1; clone_size: few; j_call: TRBJ1-2; cdr3_aa: CATSDHYGYTF; cdr3_nt: TGTGCCACCAGTGATCACTATGGCTACACCTTC
d_call: TRBD2; v_call: TRBV6-1; clone_size: once; j_call: TRBJ2-3; cdr3_aa: CATPTSGGPTDTQYF; cdr3_nt: TGTGCCACCCCCACTAGCGGGGGACCCACAGATACGCAGTATTTT
d_call: -; v_call: TRBV3-1; clone_size: few; j_call: TRBJ2-5; cdr3_aa: CASSQSGTGTQYF; cdr3_nt: TGTGCCAGCAGCCAATCGGGGACGGGGACCCAGTACTTC
d_call: TRBD1; v_call: TRBV14; clone_size: few; j_call: TRBJ1-2; cdr3_aa: CASSNRDRGSYGYTF; cdr3_nt: TGTGCCAGCAGCAATCGGGACAGGGGTTCCTATGGCTACACCTTC